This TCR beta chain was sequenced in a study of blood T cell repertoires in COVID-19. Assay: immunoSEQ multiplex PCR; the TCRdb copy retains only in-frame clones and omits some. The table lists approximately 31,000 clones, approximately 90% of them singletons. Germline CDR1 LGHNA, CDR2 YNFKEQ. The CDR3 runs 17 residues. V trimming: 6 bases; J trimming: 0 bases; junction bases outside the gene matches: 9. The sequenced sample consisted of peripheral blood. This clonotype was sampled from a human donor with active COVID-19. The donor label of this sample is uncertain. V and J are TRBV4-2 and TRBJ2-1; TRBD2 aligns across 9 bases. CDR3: CASSRTSAVSSYNEQFF. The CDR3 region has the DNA TGTGCCAGCAGTCGGACTAGCGCAGTAAGCTCCTACAATGAGCAGTTCTTC.